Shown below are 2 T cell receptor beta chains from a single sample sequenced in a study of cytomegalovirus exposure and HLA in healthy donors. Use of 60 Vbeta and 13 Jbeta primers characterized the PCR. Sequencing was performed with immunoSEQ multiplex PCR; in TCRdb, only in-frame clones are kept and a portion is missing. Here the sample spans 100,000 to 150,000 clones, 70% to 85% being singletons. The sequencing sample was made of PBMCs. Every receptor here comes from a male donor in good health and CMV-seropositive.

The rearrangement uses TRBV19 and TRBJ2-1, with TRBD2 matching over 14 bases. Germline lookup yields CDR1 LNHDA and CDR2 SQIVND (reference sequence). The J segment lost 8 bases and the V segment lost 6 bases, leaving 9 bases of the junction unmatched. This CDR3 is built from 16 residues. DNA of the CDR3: TGTGCCAGTAGGAGACTAGCGGGAGGGTTAGTTGATGAGCAGTTCTTC. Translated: CASRRLAGGLVDEQFF.

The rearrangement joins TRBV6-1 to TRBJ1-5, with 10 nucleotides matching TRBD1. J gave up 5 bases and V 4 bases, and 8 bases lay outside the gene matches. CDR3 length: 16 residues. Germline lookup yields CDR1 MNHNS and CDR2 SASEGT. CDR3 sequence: CASSALGQGSDQPQHF. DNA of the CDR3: TGTGCCAGCAGTGCTCTGGGACAGGGGAGCGATCAGCCCCAGCATTTT.